Described below is a single T cell receptor (beta chain) sequence and its context. What it recognizes is unknown. The data originate from a study of CD8 T cells in ankylosing spondylitis. Study results and limitations: A TCR beta motif made of about eight highly homologous variants seemed typical of ankylosing spondylitis blood.

Between the trimmed V and J ends, which lost 0 bases and 5 bases, there was a span of 11 bases. Germline CDR1 LNHNV, CDR2 YYDKDF (reference sequence). The CDR3 is 15 residues long. TCRdb redid the calling of the 5' RACE reads with MiXCR, one entry per CDR3 protein. The sample holds fewer than 500,000 distinct CDR3 sequences, 20% to 30% seen once. The rearrangement links TRBV15 to TRBJ2-1; D remains ambiguous. The sequence was obtained from a male donor with ankylosing spondylitis. The sample taken for sequencing was blood, either unsorted or a sorted T cell fraction (not recorded which). The CDR3 protein is CATSRDWATNNEQFF. DNA of the CDR3: TGTGCCACCAGCAGAGATTGGGCTACAAACAATGAGCAGTTCTTC.